Below are 19 T cell receptor beta chains sequenced from a single sample in a study of cytomegalovirus exposure and HLA in healthy donors. Clones were read by immunoSEQ multiplex PCR, and TCRdb kept only the in-frame ones, dropping some. The repertoire includes 200,000 to 250,000 clones, 83% of them detected once, and around 5.6% sits in the top ten. Sequenced sample: PBMCs. The receptors derive from a woman younger than 35 in good health and CMV-seronegative.

V and J are TRBV5-1 and TRBJ1-6; unclear D gene. The ends were cut back, 4 bases at V and 13 bases at J, with 15 bases in the middle. The germline V gene has CDR1 SGHRS and CDR2 YFSETQ. This CDR3 is 13 amino acids long. CDR3 nucleotides: TGCGCCAGCAGCGTCGGACGGGGATCCCCCCTCCACTTT. Protein sequence: CASSVGRGSPLHF.

The genes are TRBV7-6 and TRBJ2-1; 9 bases are shared with TRBD1. The CDR3 contains 14 residues. Germline CDR1 and CDR2: SGHVS and FNYEAQ. With 3 bases clipped from V and 7 bases from J, the junction kept 4 bases outside the gene matches. CDR3 sequence: CASSFNRGRNEQFF. As DNA, the CDR3 is TGTGCCAGCAGCTTTAACAGGGGGCGAAATGAGCAGTTCTTC.

The chain is built from TRBV19 and TRBJ2-1; no firm D call. CDR1 is LNHDA and CDR2 is SQIVND in the germline V gene (reference sequence). V shed 8 bases and J shed 3 bases, with 8 bases lying between them. The CDR3 has 12 amino acids. This CDR3 is CASQGNYNEQFF. DNA of the CDR3: TGTGCCAGTCAAGGCAACTACAATGAGCAGTTCTTC.

V usage is TRBV7-9 and J usage is TRBJ2-1, with 7 bases fitting TRBD2. The V gene's germline CDR1 is SEHNR and CDR2 FQNEAQ (reference sequence). The V gene end was trimmed by 10 bases and the J gene end by 8 bases; junction bases not matched to a gene: 5. The CDR3 runs 11 residues. The CDR3 here is CANGRRDEQFF. The CDR3 coding sequence is TGTGCCAACGGGAGGAGGGATGAGCAGTTCTTC.

This clone was detected once. The chain employs TRBV4-1 and TRBJ2-1; 10 bases match TRBD2. The CDR3 covers 16 residues. V shed 2 bases, J shed 7 bases, and the junction held 8 bases outside the gene matches. From germline, CDR1 is MGHRA and CDR2 YSYEKL. The CDR3 loop reads CASSQPRDSGRNEQFF. CDR3 sequence (DNA): TGCGCCAGCAGCCAACCCCGGGATAGCGGGAGGAATGAGCAGTTCTTC.

The genes are TRBV7-8 and TRBJ2-7; TRBD2 might be the D (5 bases). V was shortened by 5 bases and J by 4 bases, with 9 bases between the two germline ends. The length of the CDR3 is 12 residues. The germline V gene encodes CDR1 SGHVS and CDR2 FQNEAQ. CDR3 in amino acids: CASSPLAYEQYF. The CDR3 coding sequence is TGTGCCAGCAGCCCCCTAGCTTACGAGCAGTACTTC.

The chain couples TRBV27 to TRBJ1-3; D gene ambiguous. The ends were cut back, 4 bases at V and 0 bases at J, with 10 bases in the middle. This CDR3 comprises 15 residues. Germline lookup yields CDR1 MNHEY and CDR2 SMNVEV (reference sequence). The DNA for the CDR3 is TGTGCCAGCAGTTCTAAGGGATACTCTGGAAACACCATATATTTT. Its protein product is CASSSKGYSGNTIYF.

This rearrangement joins TRBV7-2 to TRBJ2-2; no definite D call. V lost 3 bases and J lost 6, with 14 bases in between. The CDR3 has 15 amino acids. Germline V CDR1 and CDR2: SGHTA, FQGNSA. The CDR3 sequence: CASSLSVGRSGELFF. CDR3 nucleotide sequence: TGTGCCAGCAGCTTGAGTGTAGGGCGGTCCGGGGAGCTGTTTTTT.

This clone has only one observation. This chain joins TRBV7-9 and TRBJ1-3, with D uncertain. V lost 2 bases to trimming and J lost 1 base, with 6 bases between them. The CDR3 length is 14 residues. Germline V lookup: CDR1 SEHNR, CDR2 FQNEAQ (reference sequence). DNA of the CDR3: TGTGCCAGCAGCTTACAGATATCTGGAAACACCATATATTTT. Its protein product is CASSLQISGNTIYF.

The chain combines TRBV5-1 with TRBJ1-2; 9 bases match TRBD1. The CDR3 is 13 amino acids. Germline lookup yields CDR1 SGHRS and CDR2 YFSETQ. With V trimmed by 4 bases and J by 7 bases, 5 bases remained unmatched. CDR3 sequence (DNA): TGCGCCAGCAGCCTGGGGACAGGGCTTGGCTACACCTTC. Translation: CASSLGTGLGYTF.

The chain carries TRBV9 and TRBJ2-1; a possible D gene is TRBD2 (6 bases). The CDR3 consists of 16 residues. Germline values: CDR1 SGDLS, CDR2 YYNGEE. Trimming removed 4 bases at V and 0 bases at J, with 14 bases between. The CDR3 region is CASSTRLAASYNEQFF. In DNA, the CDR3 is TGTGCCAGCAGCACCCGGTTAGCGGCCTCCTACAATGAGCAGTTCTTC.

The table lists this clone with a few counts. The genes are TRBV5-1 and TRBJ2-7, with TRBD1 as a possible D gene (6 bases). The CDR3 is made up of 14 amino acids. The germline V gene has CDR1 SGHRS and CDR2 YFSETQ. V dropped 4 bases and J dropped 3 bases, with 14 bases sitting between them. CDR3 amino acids: CASSEGTSVYEQYF. CDR3 bases: TGCGCCAGCAGCGAGGGGACATCCGTCTACGAGCAGTACTTC.

This clone was observed a few times. The chain recombines TRBV9 with TRBJ1-3; D remains ambiguous. The CDR3 runs 14 residues. From germline, CDR1 is SGDLS and CDR2 YYNGEE. With 3 bases removed from V and 1 base from J, the gap between germline ends came to 8 bases. CDR3 nucleotides: TGTGCCAGCAGCGACCGCGGTTCTGGAAACACCATATATTTT. Encoded protein: CASSDRGSGNTIYF.

This chain links TRBV15 with TRBJ1-5; 8 positions agree with TRBD1. The CDR3 length is 17 residues. CDR1 LNHNV and CDR2 YYDKDF come from the germline V gene (reference sequence). Germline trimming cut 3 bases from V and 12 bases from J; bases unmatched to any gene: 19. The CDR3: CATSRDPPDRGGGVQHF. CDR3 in DNA: TGTGCCACCAGCAGGGATCCTCCAGACAGGGGTGGAGGTGTCCAGCATTTT. The whole variable domain, remainder taken from reference TRBV15 and TRBJ1-5, is DAMVIQNPRYQVTQFGKPVTLSCSQTLNHNVMYWYQQKSSQAPKLLFHYYDKDFNNEADTPDNFQSRRPNTSFCFLDIRSPGLGDTAMYLCATSRDPPDRGGGVQHFGDGTRLSIL.

A few counts support this clone. The chain employs TRBV4-1 and TRBJ1-5; D remains ambiguous. The CDR3 extends over 14 amino acids. Germline V gene data show CDR1 as MGHRA and CDR2 as YSYEKL. V was trimmed by 1 base and J by 9 bases, leaving 13 bases between them. CDR3 bases: TGCGCCAGCAGCCAAGGGACCGACCTTGGGCCCCAGCATTTT. Translating it yields CASSQGTDLGPQHF.

The chain uses TRBV5-1 and TRBJ2-3, with D uncertain. V lost 0 bases, J lost 0 bases, and 8 bases lay in between. This CDR3 is built from 15 residues. Germline V gene lookup returns CDR1 SGHRS and CDR2 YFSETQ. CDR3 residues: CASSLAWASTDTQYF. DNA for the CDR3: TGCGCCAGCAGCTTGGCTTGGGCTAGCACAGATACGCAGTATTTT. The full variable domain, completed using reference TRBV5-1 and TRBJ2-3, is KAGVTQTPRYLIKTRGQQVTLSCSPISGHRSVSWYQQTPGQGLQFLFEYFSETQRNKGNFPGRFSGRQFSNSRSEMNVSTLELGDSALYLCASSLAWASTDTQYFGPGTRLTVL.

The chain carries TRBV30 and TRBJ1-1; perhaps TRBD1 as D (5 bases). V was shortened by 8 bases and J by 2 bases, with 27 bases between the two germline ends. This CDR3 comprises 17 residues. Germline loops: CDR1 GTSNPN, CDR2 SVGIG (reference sequence). CDR3 bases: TGTGCCGTACTCCCGGACACCCCGCGAAGGGGTAACACTGAAGCTTTCTTT. Translating gives CAVLPDTPRRGNTEAFF. Variable domain in full (rest from reference TRBV30 and TRBJ1-1): SQTIHQWPATLVQPVGSPLSLECTVEGTSNPNLYWYRQAAGRGLQLLFYSVGIGQISSEVPQNLSASRPQDRQFILSSKKLLLSDSGFYLCAVLPDTPRRGNTEAFFGQGTRLTVV.

The gene calls are TRBV2 and TRBJ1-3, with TRBD1 identical over 7 bases. The V gene end was trimmed by 4 bases and the J gene end by 1 base; junction bases not matched to a gene: 7. From germline, CDR1 is SNHLY and CDR2 FYNNEI. The CDR3 length is 16 residues. The CDR3 nucleotides read TGTGCCAGCAGTGGGGGACAGCCCTTTTCTGGAAACACCATATATTTT. It yields the protein CASSGGQPFSGNTIYF.

The chain recombines TRBV19 with TRBJ1-1; 9 positions match TRBD1. Trimming at V came to 4 bases and at J to 5 bases, leaving 8 bases not matched to a gene. The CDR3 covers 15 residues. Germline CDR1 reads LNHDA; CDR2 reads SQIVND (reference sequence). This chain's CDR3 is CASSNRDRVRTEAFF. CDR3 sequence (DNA): TGTGCCAGTAGTAATAGGGACAGGGTGAGGACTGAAGCTTTCTTT.